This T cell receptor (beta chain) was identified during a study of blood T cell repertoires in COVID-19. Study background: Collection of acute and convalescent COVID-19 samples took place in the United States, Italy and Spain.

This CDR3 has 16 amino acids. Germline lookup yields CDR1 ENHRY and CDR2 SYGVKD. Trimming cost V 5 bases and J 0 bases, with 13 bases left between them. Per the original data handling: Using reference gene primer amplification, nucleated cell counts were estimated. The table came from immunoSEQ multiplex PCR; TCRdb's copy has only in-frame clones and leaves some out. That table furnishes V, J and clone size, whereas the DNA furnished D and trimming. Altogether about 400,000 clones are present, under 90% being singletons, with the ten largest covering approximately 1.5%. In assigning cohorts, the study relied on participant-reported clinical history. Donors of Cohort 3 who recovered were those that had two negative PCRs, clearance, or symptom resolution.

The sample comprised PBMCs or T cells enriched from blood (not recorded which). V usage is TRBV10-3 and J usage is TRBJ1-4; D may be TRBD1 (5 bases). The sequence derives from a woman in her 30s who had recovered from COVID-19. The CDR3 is CAISTETGPTNEKLFF. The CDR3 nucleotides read TGTGCCATCAGTACCGAAACAGGCCCAACTAATGAAAAACTGTTTTTT.